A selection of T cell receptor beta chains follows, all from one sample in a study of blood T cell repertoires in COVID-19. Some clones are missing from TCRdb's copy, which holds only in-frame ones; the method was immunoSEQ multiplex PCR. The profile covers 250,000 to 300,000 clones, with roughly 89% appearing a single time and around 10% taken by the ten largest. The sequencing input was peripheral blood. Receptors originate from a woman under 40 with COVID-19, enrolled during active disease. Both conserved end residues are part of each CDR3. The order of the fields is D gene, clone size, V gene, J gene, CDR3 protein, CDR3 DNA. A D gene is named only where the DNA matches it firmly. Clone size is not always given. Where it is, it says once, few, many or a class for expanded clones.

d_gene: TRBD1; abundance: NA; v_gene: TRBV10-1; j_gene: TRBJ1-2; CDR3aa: CASSQGTANYGYTF; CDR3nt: TGCGCCAGCAGCCAGGGGACAGCCAACTATGGCTACACCTTC
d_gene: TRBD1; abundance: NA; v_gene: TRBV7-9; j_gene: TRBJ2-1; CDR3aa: CASSLGRTGDNEQFF; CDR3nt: TGTGCCAGCAGCTTAGGTCGGACAGGGGACAATGAGCAGTTCTTC
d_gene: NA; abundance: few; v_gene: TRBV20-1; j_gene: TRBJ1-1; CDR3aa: CSALKNTEAFF; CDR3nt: TGCAGTGCTCTTAAGAACACTGAAGCTTTCTTT
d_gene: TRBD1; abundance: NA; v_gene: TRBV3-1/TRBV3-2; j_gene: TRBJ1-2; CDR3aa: CASRRGVGQGDGYTF; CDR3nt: TGTGCCAGCAGGCGAGGCGTGGGACAGGGGGATGGCTACACCTTC
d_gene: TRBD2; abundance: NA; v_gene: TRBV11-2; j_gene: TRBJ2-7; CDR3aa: CASSFGLAEISYEQYF; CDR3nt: TGTGCCAGCAGCTTCGGACTAGCAGAAATCTCCTACGAGCAGTACTTC
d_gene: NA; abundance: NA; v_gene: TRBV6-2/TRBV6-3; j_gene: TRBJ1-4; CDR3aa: CASSPGRGFGEKLFF; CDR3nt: TGTGCCAGCAGCCCAGGAAGGGGTTTTGGTGAAAAACTGTTTTTT
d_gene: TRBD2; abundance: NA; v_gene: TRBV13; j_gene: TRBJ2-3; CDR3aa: CASSLFPSGSTDTQYF; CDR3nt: TGTGCCAGCAGCTTATTCCCTAGCGGTAGCACAGATACGCAGTATTTT
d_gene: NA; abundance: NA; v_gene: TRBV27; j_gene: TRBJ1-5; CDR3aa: CASSLAGSNQPQHF; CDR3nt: TGTGCCAGCAGTTTAGCAGGTAGCAATCAGCCCCAGCATTTT
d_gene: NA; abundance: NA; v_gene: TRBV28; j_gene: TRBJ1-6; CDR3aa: CASSFLTPYNSPLHF; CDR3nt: TGTGCCAGCAGTTTTCTGACACCTTATAATTCACCCCTCCACTTT
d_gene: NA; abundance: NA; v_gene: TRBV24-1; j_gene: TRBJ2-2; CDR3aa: CATSDLGGGELFF; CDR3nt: TGTGCCACCAGTGATTTGGGAGGCGGGGAGCTGTTTTTT
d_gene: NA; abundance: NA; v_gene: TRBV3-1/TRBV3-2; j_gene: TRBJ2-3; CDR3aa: CASSQARGIDTQYF; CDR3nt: TGTGCCAGCAGCCAGGCAAGGGGGATAGATACGCAGTATTTT
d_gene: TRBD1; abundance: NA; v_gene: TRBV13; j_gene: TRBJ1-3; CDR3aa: CASSLLNRIPGLTIRGFGNTIYF; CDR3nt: TGTGCCAGCAGCTTGTTAAATAGAATCCCGGGCCTCACAATCAGGGGGTTCGGAAACACCATATATTTT
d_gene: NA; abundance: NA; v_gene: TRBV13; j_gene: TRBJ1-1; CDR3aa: CASSLQPQLMNTEAFF; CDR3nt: TGTGCCAGCAGCCTACAGCCGCAACTGATGAACACTGAAGCTTTCTTT
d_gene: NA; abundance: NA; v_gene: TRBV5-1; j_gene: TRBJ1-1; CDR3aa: CASSLQGSIPAEAFF; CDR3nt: TGCGCCAGCAGCCTCCAGGGTTCCATCCCCGCTGAAGCTTTCTTT
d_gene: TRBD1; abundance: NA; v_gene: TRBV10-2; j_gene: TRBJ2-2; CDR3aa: CASSASKGQANTGELFF; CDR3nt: TGCGCCAGCAGTGCTTCAAAAGGACAGGCGAACACCGGGGAGCTGTTTTTT
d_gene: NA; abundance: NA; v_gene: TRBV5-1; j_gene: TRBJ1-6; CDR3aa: CASSFLADSPLHF; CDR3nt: TGCGCCAGCAGCTTTCTGGCGGATTCACCCCTCCACTTT
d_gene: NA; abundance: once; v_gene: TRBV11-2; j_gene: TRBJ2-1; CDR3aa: CASSTRAIRAAEQFF; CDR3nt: TGTGCCAGTAGCACGCGGGCCATACGGGCTGCAGAGCAGTTCTTC
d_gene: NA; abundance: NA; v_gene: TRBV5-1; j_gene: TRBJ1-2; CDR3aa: CAGGIGYTF; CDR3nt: TGCGCCGGCGGGATCGGCTACACCTTC
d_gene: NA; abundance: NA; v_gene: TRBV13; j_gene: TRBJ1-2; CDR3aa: CASSLSGDPRTYGYTF; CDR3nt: TGTGCCAGCAGCTTATCGGGAGACCCGAGGACCTATGGCTACACCTTC
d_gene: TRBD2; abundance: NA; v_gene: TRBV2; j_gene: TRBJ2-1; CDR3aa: CASRATSGSSYNEQFF; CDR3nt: TGTGCCAGCAGAGCGACTAGCGGGAGCTCCTACAATGAGCAGTTCTTC
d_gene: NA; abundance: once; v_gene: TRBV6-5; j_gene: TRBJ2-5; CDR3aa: CASSKGRETQYF; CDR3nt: TGTGCCAGCAGCAAAGGGAGAGAGACCCAGTACTTC
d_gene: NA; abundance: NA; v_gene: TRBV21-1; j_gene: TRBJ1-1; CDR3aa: CASSIEDTEAFF; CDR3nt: TGTGCCAGCAGCATAGAGGACACTGAAGCTTTCTTT
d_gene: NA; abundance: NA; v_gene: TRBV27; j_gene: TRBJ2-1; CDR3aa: CASSLRDFSYNEQFF; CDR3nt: TGTGCCAGCAGTCTCCGGGACTTCTCCTACAATGAGCAGTTCTTC